One sample yielded the 11 T cell receptor beta chains listed below, sequenced in a study of T-cell reconstitution after alpha-beta-depleted transplantation in children. Unique molecular identifiers were incorporated when the TCRbeta library was constructed. TCRdb fed the PCR reads into MiXCR, producing one record per CDR3 protein. The sample yields fewer than 120,000 distinct CDR3 sequences, 10% to 13% seen once. Specimen: PBMCs from the stem cell graft donor, collected from the stem cell graft. Source of these receptors: a human donor who donated a stem cell graft to a child with acute lymphoblastic leukemia.

This clonotype was picked up many times. This rearrangement joins TRBV7-2 to TRBJ1-1; 12 bases line up with TRBD1. The germline CDR1 and CDR2 sequences are SGHTA and FQGNSA. There are 15 residues in the CDR3. Germline trimming cut 5 bases from V and 7 bases from J; bases unmatched to any gene: 8. CDR3 residues: CASSIYRDRGREAFF. CDR3 coding DNA: TGTGCCAGCAGCATCTACCGGGACAGGGGGCGTGAAGCTTTCTTT.

This clonotype was counted many times. This sequence joins TRBV12-3 or TRBV12-4 and TRBJ1-4, with D maybe TRBD1 (5 bases). The CDR3 consists of 13 residues. V was trimmed by 5 bases and J by 8 bases, leaving 12 bases between them. Written as DNA, the CDR3 is TGTGCCAGCAGTCGGGACTCTGGAGAAAAACTGTTTTTT. It yields the protein CASSRDSGEKLFF.

This clonotype was seen at least ten times. This chain's CDR3 is CASTHGQNYGYTF. CDR3 DNA: TGTGCCAGCACCCACGGACAGAACTATGGCTACACCTTC. V and J are TRBV28 and TRBJ1-2, with TRBD1 as a possible D gene (6 bases). Trimming pared 7 bases from V and 2 bases from J, leaving 11 bases between. CDR3 length: 13 residues. CDR1 MDHEN and CDR2 SYDVKM come from the germline V gene.

The table lists this clonotype with a few counts. The DNA is left out, because the CDR3 cannot be placed on it with certainty; the CDR3 is given as TCRdb lists it. This chain links TRBV12-3 or TRBV12-4 with TRBJ2-7; TRBD1, the table's D call, was not compared with the DNA. The CDR3 region is 15 residues in length, termini included. CDR3 in amino acids: CASSFARGSSYEQYF.

The table lists this clonotype with many counts. The V gene is TRBV9, the J gene TRBJ2-1; D possibly matches TRBD1 or TRBD2 (5 bases each). The V end lost 0 bases, the J end lost 4 bases, and 14 bases lay between the germline ends. Germline lookup yields CDR1 SGDLS and CDR2 YYNGEE. The CDR3 is made up of 16 amino acids. As DNA, the CDR3 is TGTGCCAGCAGCGTAGAGCCGGGACGGATATACAATGAGCAGTTCTTC. Translation gives CASSVEPGRIYNEQFF.

This clonotype was recorded at least ten times. This rearrangement joins TRBV20-1 to TRBJ1-5; D unclear. The CDR3 sequence is 14 residues long. V was cut by 6 bases and J by 2 bases, with 14 bases left in between. Per germline, CDR1 DFQATT and CDR2 SNEGSKA (reference sequence). Written as DNA, the CDR3 is TGCAGTGCCAGGTCTAATTGGGGCAATCAGCCCCAGCATTTT. This encodes CSARSNWGNQPQHF.

This clonotype was detected many times. Mismatch with germline at one junction end may stem from a read error. The V call is TRBV12-3 or TRBV12-4, the J call TRBJ2-5; 7 positions agree with TRBD2. This CDR3 is built from 12 residues. Written as DNA, the CDR3 is TGTGCCAGCAGCTCCCGGGGGACTATCCGGCGCTTC. Translating it yields CASSSRGTIRRF.

This clonotype was detected ten times or more. The chain joins TRBV20-1 to TRBJ2-3, with D perhaps matching TRBD2 (7 bases). Between the trimmed V and J ends, which lost 6 bases and 6 bases, there was a span of 19 bases. The CDR3 is 14 amino acids. Germline V gene data show CDR1 as DFQATT and CDR2 as SNEGSKA (reference sequence). The CDR3, as DNA: TGCAGTGCCCCTAAGGGGGGGTTTGCGGATACGCAGTATTTT. This translates into CSAPKGGFADTQYF.

This clonotype was counted many times. Here the CDR3 DNA reads TGCAGTGCTAGAGAAGAGGTCATGAACACTGAAGCTTTCTTT. It codes for CSAREEVMNTEAFF. The rearrangement joins TRBV20-1 to TRBJ1-1; D unclear. The CDR3 extends over 14 amino acids. Germline lookup yields CDR1 DFQATT and CDR2 SNEGSKA (reference sequence). V shed 0 bases and J shed 0 bases, with 8 bases lying between them.

This clonotype was recorded at least ten times. J is TRBJ2-3 and V is TRBV20-1, with TRBD2 as a possible D gene (5 bases). Deletions cut 0 bases from V and 1 base from J, with 14 bases between. Per germline, CDR1 DFQATT and CDR2 SNEGSKA (reference sequence). The CDR3 covers 16 residues. The CDR3, as DNA: TGCAGTGCTAGAGATCATACTTTCGGGGGCACAGATACGCAGTATTTT. Its protein is CSARDHTFGGTDTQYF.

Many counts were recorded for this clonotype. This sequence joins TRBV4-1 and TRBJ2-1; D may be TRBD1 (6 bases). Trimming took 4 bases from V and 8 from J, leaving 21 bases between them. The CDR3 runs 16 residues. The V gene's germline CDR1 is MGHRA and CDR2 YSYEKL. CDR3: CASSRGQLTSTDEQFF. Written as DNA, the CDR3 is TGCGCCAGCAGCCGTGGACAGTTGACGAGCACCGATGAGCAGTTCTTC.